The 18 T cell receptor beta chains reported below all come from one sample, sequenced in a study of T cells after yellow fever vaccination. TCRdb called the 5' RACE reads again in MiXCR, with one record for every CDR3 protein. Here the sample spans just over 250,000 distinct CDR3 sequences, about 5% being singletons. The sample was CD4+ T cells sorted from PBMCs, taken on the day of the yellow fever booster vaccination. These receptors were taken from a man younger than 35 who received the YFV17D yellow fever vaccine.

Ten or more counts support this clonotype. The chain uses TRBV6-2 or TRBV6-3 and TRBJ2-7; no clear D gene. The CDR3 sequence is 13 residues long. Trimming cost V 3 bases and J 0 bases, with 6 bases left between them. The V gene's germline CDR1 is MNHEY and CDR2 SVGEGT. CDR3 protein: CASSYTPSYEQYV. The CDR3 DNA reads TGTGCCAGCAGTTATACTCCCTCCTACGAGCAGTACGTC.

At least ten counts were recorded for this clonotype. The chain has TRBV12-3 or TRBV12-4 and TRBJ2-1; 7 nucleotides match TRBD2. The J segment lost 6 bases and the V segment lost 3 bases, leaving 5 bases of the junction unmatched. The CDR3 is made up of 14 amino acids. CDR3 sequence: CASSFELAVNEQFF. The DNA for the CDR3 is TGTGCCAGCAGTTTCGAGCTAGCGGTCAATGAGCAGTTCTTC.

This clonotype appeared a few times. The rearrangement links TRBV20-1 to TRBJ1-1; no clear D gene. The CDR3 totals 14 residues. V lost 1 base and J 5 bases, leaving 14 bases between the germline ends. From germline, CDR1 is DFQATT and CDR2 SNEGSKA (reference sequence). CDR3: CSARGTLKKTEAFF. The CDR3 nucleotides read TGCAGTGCTAGAGGGACTCTCAAAAAGACTGAAGCTTTCTTT.

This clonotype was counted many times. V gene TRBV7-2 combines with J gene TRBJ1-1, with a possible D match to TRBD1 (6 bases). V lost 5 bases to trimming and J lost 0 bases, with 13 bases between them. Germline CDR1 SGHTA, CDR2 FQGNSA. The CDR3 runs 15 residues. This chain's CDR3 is CASSANGGLNTEAFF. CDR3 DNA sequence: TGTGCCAGCAGCGCGAATGGGGGGCTGAACACTGAAGCTTTCTTT.

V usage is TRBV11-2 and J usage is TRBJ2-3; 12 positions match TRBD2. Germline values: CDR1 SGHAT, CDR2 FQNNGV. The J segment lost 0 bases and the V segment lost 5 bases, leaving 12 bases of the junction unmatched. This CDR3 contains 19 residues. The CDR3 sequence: CASSSMKGLAGYSTDTQYF. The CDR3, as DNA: TGTGCCAGCAGCAGCATGAAAGGACTAGCGGGGTATAGCACAGATACGCAGTATTTT.

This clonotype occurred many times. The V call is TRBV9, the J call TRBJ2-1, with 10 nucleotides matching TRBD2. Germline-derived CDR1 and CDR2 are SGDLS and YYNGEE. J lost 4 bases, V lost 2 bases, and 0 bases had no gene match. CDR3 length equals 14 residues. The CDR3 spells CASSVSGGYNEQFF. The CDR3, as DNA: TGTGCCAGCAGCGTTAGCGGGGGGTACAATGAGCAGTTCTTC.

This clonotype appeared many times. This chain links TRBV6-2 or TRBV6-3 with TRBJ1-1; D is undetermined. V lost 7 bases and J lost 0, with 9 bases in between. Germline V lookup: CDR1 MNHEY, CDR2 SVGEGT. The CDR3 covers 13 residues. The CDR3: CASINGMNTEAFF. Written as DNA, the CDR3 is TGTGCCAGCATCAACGGGATGAACACTGAAGCTTTCTTT.

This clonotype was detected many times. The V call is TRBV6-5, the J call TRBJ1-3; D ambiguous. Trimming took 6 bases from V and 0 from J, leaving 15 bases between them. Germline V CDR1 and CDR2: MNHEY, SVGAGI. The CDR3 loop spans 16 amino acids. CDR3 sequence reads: CASRPMSAGSGNTIYF. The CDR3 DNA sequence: TGTGCCAGCAGGCCCATGTCGGCCGGCTCTGGAAACACCATATATTTT.

In DNA form, the CDR3 reads TGTGCCTCGCAGGGGGGGGCCCTCAAGGGAGAGACCCAGTACTTC. Its protein is CASQGGALKGETQYF. The chain employs TRBV7-2 and TRBJ2-5, with D tentatively TRBD1 or TRBD2 (7 bases each). The CDR3 has 15 amino acids. V gave up 11 bases and J gave up 4 bases, with 23 bases separating them. Germline-derived CDR1 and CDR2 are SGHTA and FQGNSA.

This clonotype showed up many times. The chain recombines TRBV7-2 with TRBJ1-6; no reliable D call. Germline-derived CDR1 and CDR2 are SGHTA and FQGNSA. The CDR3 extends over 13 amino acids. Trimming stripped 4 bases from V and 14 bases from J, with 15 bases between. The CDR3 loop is CASSSYREVSLHF. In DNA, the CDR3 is TGTGCCAGCAGCTCCTATCGGGAGGTGTCCCTCCACTTT. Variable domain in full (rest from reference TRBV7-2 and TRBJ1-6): GAGVSQSPSNKVTEKGKDVELRCDPISGHTALYWYRQSLGQGLEFLIYFQGNSAPDKSGLPSDRFSAERTGGSVSTLTIQRTQQEDSAVYLCASSSYREVSLHFGNGTRLTVT.

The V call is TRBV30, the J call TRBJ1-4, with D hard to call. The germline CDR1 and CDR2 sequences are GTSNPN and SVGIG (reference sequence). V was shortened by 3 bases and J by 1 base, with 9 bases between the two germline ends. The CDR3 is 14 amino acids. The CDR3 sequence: CAWSYLGTNEKLFF. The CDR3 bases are TGTGCCTGGAGCTACTTAGGAACTAATGAAAAACTGTTTTTT.

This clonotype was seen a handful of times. CDR3 protein: CASSRGLNSKTQYF. Written as DNA, the CDR3 is TGTGCCAGCAGCAGGGGACTAAATTCGAAGACCCAGTACTTC. The V gene is TRBV7-2, the J gene TRBJ2-5; TRBD2 aligns across 7 bases. J lost 6 bases, V lost 5 bases, and 9 bases had no gene match. The germline CDR1 and CDR2 sequences are SGHTA and FQGNSA. This CDR3 is 14 amino acids long.

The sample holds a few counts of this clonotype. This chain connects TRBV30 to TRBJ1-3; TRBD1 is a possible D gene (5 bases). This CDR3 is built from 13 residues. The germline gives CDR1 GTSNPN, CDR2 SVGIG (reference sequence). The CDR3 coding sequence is TGTGCGCGCCAGGGAGTCTCTGGAAACACCATATATTTT. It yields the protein CARQGVSGNTIYF.

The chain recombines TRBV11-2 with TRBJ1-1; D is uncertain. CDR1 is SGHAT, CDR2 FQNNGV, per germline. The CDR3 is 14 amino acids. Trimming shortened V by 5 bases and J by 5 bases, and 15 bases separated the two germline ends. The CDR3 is CASSRVYGNTEAFF. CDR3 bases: TGTGCCAGCAGCCGAGTATATGGGAATACTGAAGCTTTCTTT.

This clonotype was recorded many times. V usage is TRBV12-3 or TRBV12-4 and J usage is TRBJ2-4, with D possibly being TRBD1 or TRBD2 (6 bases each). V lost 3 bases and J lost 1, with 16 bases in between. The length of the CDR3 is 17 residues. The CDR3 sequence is CASSFRSGGTAKNIQYF. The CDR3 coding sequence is TGTGCCAGCAGTTTTAGGTCCGGGGGCACCGCCAAAAACATTCAGTACTTC.

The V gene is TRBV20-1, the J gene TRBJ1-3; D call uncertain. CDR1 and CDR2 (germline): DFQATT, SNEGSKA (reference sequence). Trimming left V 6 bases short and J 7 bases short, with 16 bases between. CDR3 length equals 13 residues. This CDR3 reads CSAYRALVNTIYF. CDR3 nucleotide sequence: TGCAGTGCATACCGGGCCTTGGTCAACACCATATATTTT.

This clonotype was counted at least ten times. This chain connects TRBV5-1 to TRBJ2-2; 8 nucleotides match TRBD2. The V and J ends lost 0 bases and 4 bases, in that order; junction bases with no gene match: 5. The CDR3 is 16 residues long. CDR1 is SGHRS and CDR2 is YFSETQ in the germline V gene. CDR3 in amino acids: CASSLGTSMFTGELFF. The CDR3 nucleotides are TGCGCCAGCAGCTTGGGGACTAGCATGTTCACCGGGGAGCTGTTTTTT. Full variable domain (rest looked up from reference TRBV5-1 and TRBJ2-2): KAGVTQTPRYLIKTRGQQVTLSCSPISGHRSVSWYQQTPGQGLQFLFEYFSETQRNKGNFPGRFSGRQFSNSRSEMNVSTLELGDSALYLCASSLGTSMFTGELFFGEGSRLTVL.

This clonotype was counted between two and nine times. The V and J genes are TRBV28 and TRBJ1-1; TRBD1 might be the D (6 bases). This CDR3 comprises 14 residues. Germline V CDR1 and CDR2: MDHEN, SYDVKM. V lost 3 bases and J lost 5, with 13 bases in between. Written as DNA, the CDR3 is TGTGCCAGCAGTTTGTCAGGGGTTTGGACTGAAGCTTTCTTT. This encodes CASSLSGVWTEAFF.